The entry below gives a single T cell receptor beta chain sequence along with its context. Its cognate antigen is unknown. The sample comes from a study of T cell responses to AZD1222 COVID-19 vaccine. The study's findings and limits: Mostly white British, mostly female donors; authors suggested clonal diversity may be underestimated.

V lost 4 bases and J lost 2, with 20 bases in between. The CDR3 sequence is 17 residues long. The germline V gene encodes CDR1 SEHNR and CDR2 FQNEAQ (reference sequence). Second doses that came at about 4 or about 12 weeks were put together. Here immunoSEQ multiplex PCR was the method, and the copy in TCRdb shows in-frame clones only, minus some. This table holds roughly 150,000 clones, about 87% found once. The material was peripheral blood, obtained 28 days after the second AZD1222 dose. V and J are TRBV7-9 and TRBJ2-5; possibly TRBD1 for D (6 bases). This sequence originates from an adult who received the AZD1222 COVID-19 vaccine. Here the CDR3 DNA reads TGTGCCAGCAGCTACGCGGCTGGTCGGACAGTACAAGAGACCCAGTACTTC. Residues: CASSYAAGRTVQETQYF.